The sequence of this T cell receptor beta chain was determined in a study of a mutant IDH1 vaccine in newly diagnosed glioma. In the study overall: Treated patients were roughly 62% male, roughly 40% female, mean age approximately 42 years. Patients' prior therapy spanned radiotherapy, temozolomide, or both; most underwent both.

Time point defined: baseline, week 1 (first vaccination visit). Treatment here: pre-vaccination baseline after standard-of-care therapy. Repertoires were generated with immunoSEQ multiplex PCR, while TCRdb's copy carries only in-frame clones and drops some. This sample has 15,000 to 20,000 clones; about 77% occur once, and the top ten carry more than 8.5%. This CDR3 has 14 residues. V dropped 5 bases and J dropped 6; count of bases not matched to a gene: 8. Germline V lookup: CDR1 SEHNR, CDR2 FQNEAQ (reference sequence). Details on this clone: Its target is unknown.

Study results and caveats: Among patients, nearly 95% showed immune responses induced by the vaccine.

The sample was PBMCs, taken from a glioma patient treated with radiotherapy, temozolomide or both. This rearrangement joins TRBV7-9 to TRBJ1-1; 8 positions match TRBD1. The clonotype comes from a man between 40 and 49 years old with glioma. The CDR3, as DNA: TGTGCCAGCAGCCCGGGACAGGATGCGGCTGAAGCTTTCTTT. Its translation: CASSPGQDAAEAFF. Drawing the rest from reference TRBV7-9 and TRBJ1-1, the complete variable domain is DTGVSQNPRHKITKRGQNVTFRCDPISEHNRLYWYRQTLGQGPEFLTYFQNEAQLEKSRLLSDRFSAERPKGSFSTLEIQRTEQGDSAMYLCASSPGQDAAEAFFGQGTRLTVV.